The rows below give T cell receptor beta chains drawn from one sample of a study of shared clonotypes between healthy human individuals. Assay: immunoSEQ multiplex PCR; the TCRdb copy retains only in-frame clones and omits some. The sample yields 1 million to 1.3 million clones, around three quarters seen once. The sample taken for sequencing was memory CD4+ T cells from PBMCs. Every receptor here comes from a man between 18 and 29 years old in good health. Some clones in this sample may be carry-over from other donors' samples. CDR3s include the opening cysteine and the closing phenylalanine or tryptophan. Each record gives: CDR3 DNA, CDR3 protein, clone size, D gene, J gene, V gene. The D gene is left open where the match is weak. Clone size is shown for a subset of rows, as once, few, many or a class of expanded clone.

CDR3 DNA: TGTGCCAGCAGCTTAGCGGCTACCTCCTACGAGCAGTACTTC
CDR3 protein: CASSLAATSYEQYF
clone size: -
D gene: -
J gene: TRBJ2-7
V gene: TRBV11-3

CDR3 DNA: TGTGCCAGCAGCCAGGGACAGATCATGAACACTGAAGCTTTCTTT
CDR3 protein: CASSQGQIMNTEAFF
clone size: -
D gene: TRBD1
J gene: TRBJ1-1
V gene: TRBV11-2

CDR3 DNA: TGTGCCAGCAGCTCGGGACAGGGCAAGCAGTACTTC
CDR3 protein: CASSSGQGKQYF
clone size: -
D gene: TRBD1
J gene: TRBJ2-7
V gene: TRBV7-3

CDR3 DNA: TGCGCCAGCAGCTTGGAGACAGGGTCCATCGGGGAGCTGTTTTTT
CDR3 protein: CASSLETGSIGELFF
clone size: few
D gene: TRBD1
J gene: TRBJ2-2
V gene: TRBV5-1

CDR3 DNA: TGTGCCTGGAGTTCCAAGTTAAGGGTTACAACTAATGAAAAACTGTTTTTT
CDR3 protein: CAWSSKLRVTTNEKLFF
clone size: -
D gene: -
J gene: TRBJ1-4
V gene: TRBV30

CDR3 DNA: TGCGCCAGCAGAAGCGGGAGCTCCTACGAGCAGTACTTC
CDR3 protein: CASRSGSSYEQYF
clone size: once
D gene: TRBD2
J gene: TRBJ2-7
V gene: TRBV5-1

CDR3 DNA: TGTGCCAGCAGTGAATACACTAGCGGGAGATGGGGCCAAGAGACCCAGTACTTC
CDR3 protein: CASSEYTSGRWGQETQYF
clone size: -
D gene: TRBD2
J gene: TRBJ2-5
V gene: TRBV25-1

CDR3 DNA: TGCGCCAGCAGCTCTGAGGGAGTTAGCAATCAGCCCCAGCATTTT
CDR3 protein: CASSSEGVSNQPQHF
clone size: -
D gene: -
J gene: TRBJ1-5
V gene: TRBV5-1

CDR3 DNA: TGTGCCAGCAGTGAAGGGCTAAGCGGAGATACGCAGTATTTT
CDR3 protein: CASSEGLSGDTQYF
clone size: -
D gene: -
J gene: TRBJ2-3
V gene: TRBV6-1

CDR3 DNA: TGTGCCAGCAGTGCCCTAGACAGGGGTAAGGATCAGCCCCAGCATTTT
CDR3 protein: CASSALDRGKDQPQHF
clone size: -
D gene: TRBD1
J gene: TRBJ1-5
V gene: TRBV6-1